This T cell receptor beta chain was retrieved from a study of blood T cell repertoires in COVID-19. About the study: Samples came from the United States, Italy and Spain, spanning acute and convalescent COVID-19. Sample material is recorded as cDNA or gDNA derived from T cells, B-cell-depleted T cells, or PBMCs.

As originally analysed: Quantification of nucleated cells was approximated via reference gene primer amplification. Only in-frame clones appear in the TCRdb table, and some are missing; sequencing was by immunoSEQ multiplex PCR. That table is the source of V, J and clone size, and D and trimming were worked out from the DNA. The sample lists about 49,000 clones, roughly 70% occurring once. The CDR3 runs to 16 residues. Germline CDR1 MNHNS, CDR2 SASEGT. V trimming: 2 bases; J trimming: 2 bases; junction bases outside the gene matches: 4. Notes on this clone: Other DNA sequences in the sample encode the same CDR3.

The sample comprised peripheral blood. The J gene is TRBJ2-5, the V gene TRBV6-1; 11 nucleotides match TRBD2. This clonotype originated in a woman in her 70s with acute or convalescent COVID-19. The CDR3 reads CASSELAGGPQETQYF. For the CDR3, the DNA is TGTGCCAGCAGTGAACTAGCGGGGGGCCCACAAGAGACCCAGTACTTC.